The 2 T cell receptor beta chains reported below all come from one sample, sequenced in a study of blood T cells in healthy people across ages. Together with a sample-barcoded 5' primer, a J-beta primer mix was included in a second PCR lasting roughly 6 to 12 cycles. MiXCR, applied by TCRdb to the 5' RACE reads, yields one record per CDR3 protein. The sample consists of about 1.8 million distinct CDR3 sequences, 49% of them appearing once. Specimen: blood. These TCRs come from a middle-aged woman in good health.

This CDR3 reads CALQGQSNQPQHF. CDR3 DNA sequence: TGTGCCTTGCAGGGGCAGAGCAATCAGCCCCAGCATTTT. V and J are TRBV9 and TRBJ1-5, with D possibly matching TRBD1 (6 bases). Trimming took off 10 bases at V and 1 base at J, with 12 bases between the two ends. The germline CDR1 and CDR2 sequences are SGDLS and YYNGEE. CDR3 length equals 13 residues.

The rearrangement links TRBV6-5 to TRBJ1-6; the D gene is possibly TRBD1 (6 bases). The CDR3 covers 14 residues. The V gene lost 1 base and the J gene lost 9 bases, with 10 bases spanning the gap. Germline CDR1 and CDR2: MNHEY and SVGAGI. The CDR3 nucleotides read TGTGCCAGCAGTTACTTACAGGGTAGTTCACCCCTCCACTTT. Translation gives CASSYLQGSSPLHF.